This T cell receptor (beta chain) appears in the sequencing data of a study of CDR3 diversity in severe acne. CDR1 is MNHEY, CDR2 SVGAGI, per germline. V shed 2 bases and J 5 bases; nucleotides not matched to a gene: 3. This CDR3 spans 14 amino acids. TCRdb used MiXCR to reprocess the PCR reads, holding one entry per CDR3 protein. This table holds some 90,000 distinct CDR3 sequences, around half found once. Specimen: blood. The V and J genes are TRBV6-5 and TRBJ2-7; 10 nucleotides align to TRBD2. This sequence was found in a male donor in good health, serving as a control. CDR3 nucleotides: TGTGCCAGCAGTTACCAGCGGGGGGGGCACGAGCAGTACTTC. Its protein product is CASSYQRGGHEQYF.